Below are 8 T cell receptor beta chains sequenced from a single sample in a study of glioma-infiltrating T cells after dendritic cell vaccination. As for time point: after dendritic cell vaccination, including at tumor progression/relapse. Profiling relied on immunoSEQ multiplex PCR, and the TCRdb table lists in-frame clones only, not all of them. Among about 58,000 clones, about four fifths were seen once, and the ten largest hold 15% to 18%. The source material was blood, sampled after dendritic cell vaccination. The receptors were gathered from a human donor with glioblastoma.

This clone was seen just once. The J gene is TRBJ2-5, the V gene TRBV6-5, with TRBD1 matching 7 bases. This CDR3 has 14 amino acids. Germline CDR1 MNHEY, CDR2 SVGAGI. V dropped 6 bases and J dropped 3; count of bases not matched to a gene: 7. In DNA, the CDR3 is TGTGCCAGCAGGGGGACAGCCTCCAAAGAGACCCAGTACTTC. Its translation is CASRGTASKETQYF.

The chain is built from TRBV15 and TRBJ2-7; tentatively, D is TRBD2 (6 bases). The ends were cut back, 3 bases at V and 7 bases at J, with 16 bases in the middle. The germline gives CDR1 LNHNV, CDR2 YYDKDF (reference sequence). The CDR3 has 14 amino acids. The CDR3 DNA reads TGTGCCACCAGCAGCCGGACTATACCCGGGGAGCAGTACTTC. Amino acid sequence: CATSSRTIPGEQYF.

The V call is TRBV5-1, the J call TRBJ2-1, with D possibly TRBD1 on 6 matching bases. This CDR3 comprises 14 residues. CDR1 and CDR2 (germline): SGHRS, YFSETQ. V was cut by 6 bases and J by 2 bases, with 12 bases left in between. CDR3 coding DNA: TGCGCCAGCACGAGGGACAATACCTACAATGAGCAGTTCTTC. This translates into CASTRDNTYNEQFF.

This clone was detected a few times. V gene TRBV7-3 combines with J gene TRBJ2-4, with 7 bases matching TRBD2. The CDR3 runs 16 residues. Germline CDR1 is SGHTA and CDR2 is FQGTGA. V lost 1 base, J lost 8 bases, and 11 bases stayed unmatched. CDR3 in DNA: TGTGCCAGCAGCTTAAAAGGTGGGGACGCGGGGGACATTCAGTACTTC. Residues: CASSLKGGDAGDIQYF.

The V gene is TRBV25-1, the J gene TRBJ2-1; D unclear. V shed 3 bases and J shed 5 bases, with 11 bases lying between them. CDR1 MGHDK and CDR2 SYGVNS come from the germline V gene. This CDR3 contains 14 residues. This CDR3 reads CASSEETQHNEQFF. The CDR3 region has the DNA TGTGCCAGCAGTGAGGAGACCCAGCACAATGAGCAGTTCTTC.

The genes are TRBV6-5 and TRBJ2-7, with TRBD1 matching 7 bases. CDR3 length equals 13 residues. Trimming removed 7 bases from V and 2 bases from J; junction bases left unmatched: 5. Germline V gene data show CDR1 as MNHEY and CDR2 as SVGAGI. The CDR3 is CASMLGQAYEQYF. CDR3 nucleotide sequence: TGTGCCAGCATGCTCGGACAGGCCTACGAGCAGTACTTC.

The V call is TRBV9, the J call TRBJ2-3; 8 nucleotides align to TRBD1. Trimming took 0 bases from V and 6 from J; bases not matched to a gene: 18. The CDR3 spans 19 residues. Per germline, CDR1 SGDLS and CDR2 YYNGEE. CDR3 loop: CASSVAPLAGTGPGDTQYF. The CDR3 region has the DNA TGTGCCAGCAGCGTAGCTCCCCTCGCCGGGACAGGCCCTGGGGATACGCAGTATTTT.

The rearrangement joins TRBV7-8 to TRBJ1-5; D may be TRBD1 (6 bases). Germline assignment: CDR1 SGHVS and CDR2 FQNEAQ. The V and J ends lost 5 bases and 4 bases respectively, with 12 bases between them. The CDR3 covers 14 residues. The CDR3 DNA reads TGTGCCAGCAGCCCAAGGGGGAATAATCAGCCCCAGCATTTT. Translated, it gives CASSPRGNNQPQHF.